This T cell receptor (beta chain) was identified in a study of T cells after yellow fever vaccination. Study summary: When fractions had low cell numbers, they were prepared with SMART-Seq v4 Ultra Low Input. Study results and caveats: Sorted memory subsets on day 0 showed almost all vaccine-responding clonotypes to be undetectable. From the bulk population, abundant clonotypes could contaminate and appear within FACS-sorted repertoires. Booster sampling recovered most clones from primary vaccination (under 97% CD4, around 88% CD8).

TCRdb passed the 5' RACE reads through MiXCR, listing each CDR3 protein once. This table has roughly 15,000 distinct CDR3 sequences, 4% appearing once. The CDR3 is 13 residues long. Trimming took 6 bases from V and 0 from J, leaving 6 bases between them. At least ten counts were recorded for this clonotype. V is TRBV23-1 and J is TRBJ1-5, with no clear D. TRBV23-1 is an ORF; its function is uncertain. This sample comprised PBMCs, either bulk or a sorted T-cell subset (CD4+, CD8+, memory, or dextramer-sorted; not recorded which), obtained 15 days after the yellow fever booster vaccination. This clonotype was sampled from a man aged 25 to 45 who received the YFV17D yellow fever vaccine. The CDR3, as DNA: TGCGCCAGCAGGCCATATAGCAATCAGCCCCAGCATTTT. Protein product: CASRPYSNQPQHF.